What follows describes a single TCR beta chain. The data originate from a study of cytomegalovirus exposure and HLA in healthy donors. Vbeta (60) and Jbeta (13) primers were used in the PCR. Data came from immunoSEQ multiplex PCR; TCRdb stores just in-frame clones and leaves some out. The sample has about 82,000 clones, over 70% seen once. The V gene's germline CDR1 is SGHDT and CDR2 YYEEEE. V trimming: 7 bases; J trimming: 5 bases; junction bases outside the gene matches: 8. CDR3 length equals 14 residues. The sequencing input was PBMCs. The J gene is TRBJ2-5, the V gene TRBV5-6, with 10 nucleotides matching TRBD2. The sequence came from a man aged 25 to 45 in good health and CMV-seropositive. CDR3 nucleotides: TGTGCCAGCTCGGGCACTAGCGGGGATGAGACCCAGTACTTC. This translates into CASSGTSGDETQYF.